This T cell receptor beta chain was retrieved from a study of tumor-infiltrating lymphocytes in primary liver carcinoma. On the study more broadly: All patients had surgically resected primary liver carcinoma. Roughly 3.65 to 7.13 million productive TCRbeta reads came from each sample, comparable across tissue types. Notes on the study in general: Researchers found tumor-adjacent and tumor-blood pairs overlapped less than tumor region pairs.

Total RNA (roughly 0.45 ug) served as template for TCR beta cDNA synthesis primed by a constant-region primer. Slightly modified ARM-PCR, run as three nested multiplex PCR rounds, produced the TCR beta libraries. A C-beta reverse primer and TRBV1-TRBV30 forward primers served in each of the first two PCR rounds, at about 10 cycles apiece. TCRdb ran MiXCR on the multiplex PCR reads and lists one entry per CDR3 protein. The table includes some 180,000 distinct CDR3 sequences, around 60% detected once. Unsorted whole blood served as the source of blood RNA, and germline DNA was extracted as well. Treatment-naive at the time, the patients had chronic HBV infection. This CDR3 is 15 amino acids long. The V end was cut by 6 bases, the J end by 5 bases, with 22 bases between. CDR1 SQVTM and CDR2 ANQGSEA come from the germline V gene. This clonotype was seen just once. Its antigen is not identified.

The sample consisted of peripheral blood. The source of this sequence is a man in his forties or fifties with primary liver carcinoma and hepatitis B virus infection. This chain links TRBV29-1 with TRBJ1-2; a possible D gene is TRBD1 (6 bases). As DNA, the CDR3 is TGCAGCGTCGCACGCCTAGGGGCAGGGGAATATGGCTACACCTTC. Protein sequence: CSVARLGAGEYGYTF. Looking up the rest from reference TRBV29-1 and TRBJ1-2 gives the full variable domain: SAVISQKPSRDICQRGTSLTIQCQVDSQVTMMFWYRQQPGQSLTLIATANQGSEATYESGFVIDKFPISRPNLTFSTLTVSNMSPEDSSIYLCSVARLGAGEYGYTFGSGTRLTVV.